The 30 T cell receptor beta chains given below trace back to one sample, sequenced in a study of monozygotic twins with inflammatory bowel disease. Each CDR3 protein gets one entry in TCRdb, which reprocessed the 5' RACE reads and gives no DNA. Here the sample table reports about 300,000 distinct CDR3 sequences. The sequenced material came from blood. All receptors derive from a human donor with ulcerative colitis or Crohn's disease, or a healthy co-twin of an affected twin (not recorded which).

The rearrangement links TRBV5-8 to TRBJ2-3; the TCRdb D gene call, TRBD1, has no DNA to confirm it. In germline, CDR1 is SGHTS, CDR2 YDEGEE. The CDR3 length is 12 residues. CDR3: CASSLGGATQYF.

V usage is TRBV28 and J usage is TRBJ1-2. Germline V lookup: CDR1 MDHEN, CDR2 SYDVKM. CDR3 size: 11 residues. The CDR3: CASDAQSGYTF.

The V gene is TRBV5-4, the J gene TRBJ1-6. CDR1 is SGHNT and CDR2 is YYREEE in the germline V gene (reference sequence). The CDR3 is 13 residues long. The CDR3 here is CASSLGSNSPLHF.

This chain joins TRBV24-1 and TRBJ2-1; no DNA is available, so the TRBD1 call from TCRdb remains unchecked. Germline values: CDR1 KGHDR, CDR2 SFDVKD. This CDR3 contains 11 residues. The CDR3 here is CATGTGVEQFF.

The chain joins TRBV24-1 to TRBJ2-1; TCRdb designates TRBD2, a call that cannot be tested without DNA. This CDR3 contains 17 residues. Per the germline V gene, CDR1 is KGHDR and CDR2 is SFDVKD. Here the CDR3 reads CATSDLGTGLAGGEQFF.

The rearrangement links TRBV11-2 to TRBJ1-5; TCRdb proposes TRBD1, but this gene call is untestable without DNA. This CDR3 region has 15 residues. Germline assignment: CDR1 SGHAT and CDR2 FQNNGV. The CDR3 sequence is CASSLDLAGVQPQHF.

The chain's CDR3 is CASSIASVGEQYF. V gene TRBV2 combines with J gene TRBJ2-7; the D gene TCRdb calls, TRBD2, cannot be checked with no DNA. CDR3 length equals 13 residues. Germline values: CDR1 SNHLY, CDR2 FYNNEI. The full variable domain, with the rest looked up from reference TRBV2 and TRBJ2-7, is EPEVTQTPSHQVTQMGQEVILRCVPISNHLYFYWYRQILGQKVEFLVSFYNNEISEKSEIFDDQFSVERPDGSNFTLKIRSTKLEDSAMYFCASSIASVGEQYFGPGTRLTVT.

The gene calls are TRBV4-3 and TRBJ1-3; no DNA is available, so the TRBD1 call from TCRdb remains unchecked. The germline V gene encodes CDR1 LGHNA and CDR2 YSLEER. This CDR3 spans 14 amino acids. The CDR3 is CASSQDRVGNTIYF.

The CDR3: CSGGHSSGNTIYF. The chain combines TRBV20-1 with TRBJ1-3. CDR1 is DFQATT, CDR2 SNEGSKA, per germline (reference sequence). This CDR3 is 13 amino acids long.

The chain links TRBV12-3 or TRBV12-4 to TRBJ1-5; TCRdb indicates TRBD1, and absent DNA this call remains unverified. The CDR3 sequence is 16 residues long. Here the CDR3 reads CASSLGGAISNQPQHF.

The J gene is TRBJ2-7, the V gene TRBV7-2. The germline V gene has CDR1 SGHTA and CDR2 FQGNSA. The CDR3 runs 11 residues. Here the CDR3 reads CASSLVALQYF.

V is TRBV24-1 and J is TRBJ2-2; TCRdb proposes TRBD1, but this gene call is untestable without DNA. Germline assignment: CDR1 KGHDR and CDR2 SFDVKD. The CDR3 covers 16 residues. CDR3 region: CATSDRTGGSTGELFF.

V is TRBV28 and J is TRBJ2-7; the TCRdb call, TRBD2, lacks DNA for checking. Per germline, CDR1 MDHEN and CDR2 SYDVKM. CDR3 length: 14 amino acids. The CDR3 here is CASRTRRLSDEQYF.

Here the CDR3 reads CARSPLIPPYEQYF. The chain links TRBV14 to TRBJ2-7; TCRdb calls TRBD1, which cannot be checked without DNA. The CDR3 length is 14 residues. The V gene's germline CDR1 is SGHDN and CDR2 FVKESK.

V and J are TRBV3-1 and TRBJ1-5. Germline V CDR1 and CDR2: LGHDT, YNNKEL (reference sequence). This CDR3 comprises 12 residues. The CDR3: CASSQDGWAQHF.

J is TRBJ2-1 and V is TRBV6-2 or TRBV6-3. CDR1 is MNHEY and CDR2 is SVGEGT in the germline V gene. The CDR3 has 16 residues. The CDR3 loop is CASSYSRGGSYNEQFF.

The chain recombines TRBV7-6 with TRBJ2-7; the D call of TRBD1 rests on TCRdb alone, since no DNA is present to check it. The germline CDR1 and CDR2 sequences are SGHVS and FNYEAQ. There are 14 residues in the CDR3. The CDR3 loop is CASSMTGYIDEQYF.

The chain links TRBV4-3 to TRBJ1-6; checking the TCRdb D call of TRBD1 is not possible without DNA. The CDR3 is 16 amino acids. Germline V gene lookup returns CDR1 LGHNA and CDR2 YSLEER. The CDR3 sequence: CASSRENQGHDSPLHF.

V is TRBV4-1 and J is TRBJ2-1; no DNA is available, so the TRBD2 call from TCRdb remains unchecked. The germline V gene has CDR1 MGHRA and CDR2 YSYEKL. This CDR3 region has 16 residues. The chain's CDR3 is CASSQDGSGTYNEQFF.

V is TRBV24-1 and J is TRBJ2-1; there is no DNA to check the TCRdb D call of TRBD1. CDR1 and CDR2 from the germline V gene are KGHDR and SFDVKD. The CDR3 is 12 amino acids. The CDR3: CATSGQVNEQFF.

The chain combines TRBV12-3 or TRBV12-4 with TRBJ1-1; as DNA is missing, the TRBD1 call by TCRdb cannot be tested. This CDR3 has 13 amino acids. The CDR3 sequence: CASSRGLGTEAFF.

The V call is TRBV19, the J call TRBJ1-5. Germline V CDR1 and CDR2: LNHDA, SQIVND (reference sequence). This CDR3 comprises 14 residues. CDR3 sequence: CASNLQARNQPQHF.

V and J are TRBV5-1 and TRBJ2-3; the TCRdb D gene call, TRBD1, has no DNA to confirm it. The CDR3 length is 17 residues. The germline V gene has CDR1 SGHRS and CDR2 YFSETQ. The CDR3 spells CASSPLGGQGDRDTQYF.

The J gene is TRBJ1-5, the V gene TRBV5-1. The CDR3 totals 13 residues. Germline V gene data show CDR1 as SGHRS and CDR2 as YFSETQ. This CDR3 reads CASSPRVGQPQHF. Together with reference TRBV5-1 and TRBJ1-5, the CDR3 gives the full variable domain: KAGVTQTPRYLIKTRGQQVTLSCSPISGHRSVSWYQQTPGQGLQFLFEYFSETQRNKGNFPGRFSGRQFSNSRSEMNVSTLELGDSALYLCASSPRVGQPQHFGDGTRLSIL.

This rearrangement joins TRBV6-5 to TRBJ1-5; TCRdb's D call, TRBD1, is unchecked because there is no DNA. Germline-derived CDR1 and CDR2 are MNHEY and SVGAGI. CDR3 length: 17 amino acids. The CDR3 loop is CASSYTLGAYSNQPQHF.

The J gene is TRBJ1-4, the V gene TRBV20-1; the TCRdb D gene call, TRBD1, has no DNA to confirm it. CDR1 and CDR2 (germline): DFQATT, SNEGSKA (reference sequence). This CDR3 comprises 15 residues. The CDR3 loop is CSARPGGRANEKLFF.

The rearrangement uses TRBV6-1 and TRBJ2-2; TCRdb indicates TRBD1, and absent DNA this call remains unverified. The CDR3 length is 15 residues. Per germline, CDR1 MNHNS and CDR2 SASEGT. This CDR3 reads CASRKGQMNTGELFF.

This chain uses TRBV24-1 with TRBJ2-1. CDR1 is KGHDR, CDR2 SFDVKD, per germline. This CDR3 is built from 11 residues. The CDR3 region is CATRANNEQFF.

The CDR3 loop is CATSDLIGPTGELFF. The gene calls are TRBV24-1 and TRBJ2-2; TCRdb gives TRBD2 as the D gene, but with no DNA this cannot be confirmed. The CDR3 runs 15 residues. The germline V gene encodes CDR1 KGHDR and CDR2 SFDVKD.

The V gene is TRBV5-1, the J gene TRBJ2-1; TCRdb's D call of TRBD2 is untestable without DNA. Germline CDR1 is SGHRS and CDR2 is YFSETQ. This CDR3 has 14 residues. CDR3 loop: CASSELAAYNEQFF.